The sequence of this T cell receptor beta chain was determined in a study of identical twins. The CDR3 length is 13 residues. The germline V gene has CDR1 SEHNR and CDR2 FQNEAQ (reference sequence). Deletions cut 2 bases from V and 3 bases from J, with 5 bases between. TCRdb reanalysed the 5' RACE reads using MiXCR and keeps one entry per CDR3 protein. Seen here are under 500,000 distinct CDR3 sequences, more than 13% observed once, and the top ten hold approximately 1%. This same sample was also part of a study on yellow fever vaccine responses in identical twins. Turning to that study: Each twin's T cell response to the vaccine was reported to look partly convergent and partly personalized.

V and J are TRBV7-9 and TRBJ2-1; D call uncertain. This receptor was obtained from a woman between 18 and 29 years old in good health. The sample was CD4+ T cells sorted from blood. CDR3 nucleotide sequence: TGTGCCAGCAGCTTACTAATCTACAATGAGCAGTTCTTC. Its translation is CASSLLIYNEQFF.